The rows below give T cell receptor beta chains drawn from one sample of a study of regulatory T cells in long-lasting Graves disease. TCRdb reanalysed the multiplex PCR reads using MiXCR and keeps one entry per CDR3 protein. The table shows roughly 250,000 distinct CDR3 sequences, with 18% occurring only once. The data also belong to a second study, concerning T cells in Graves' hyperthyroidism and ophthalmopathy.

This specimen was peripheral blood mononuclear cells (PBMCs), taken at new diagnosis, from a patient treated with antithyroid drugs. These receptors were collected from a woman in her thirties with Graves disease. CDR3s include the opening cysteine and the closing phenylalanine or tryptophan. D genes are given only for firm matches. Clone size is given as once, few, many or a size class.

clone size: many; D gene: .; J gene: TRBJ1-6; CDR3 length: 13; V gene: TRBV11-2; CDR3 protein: CASSLVWGSPLHF; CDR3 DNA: TGTGCCAGCAGCTTAGTCTGGGGTTCACCCCTCCACTTT
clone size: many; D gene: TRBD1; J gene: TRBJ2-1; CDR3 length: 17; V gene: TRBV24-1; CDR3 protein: CATSDPVPGQGSDEQFF; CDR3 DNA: TGTGCCACCAGTGATCCTGTTCCGGGACAGGGGAGCGATGAGCAGTTCTTC
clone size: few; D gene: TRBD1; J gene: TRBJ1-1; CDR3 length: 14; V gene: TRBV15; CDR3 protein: CTTSRQGRGPEAFF; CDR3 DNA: TGTACCACCAGCAGACAGGGGAGAGGTCCTGAAGCTTTCTTT
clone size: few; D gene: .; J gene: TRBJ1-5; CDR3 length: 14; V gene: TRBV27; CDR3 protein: CASSSAGINQPQHF; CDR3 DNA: TGTGCCAGCAGTTCGGCAGGGATCAATCAGCCCCAGCATTTT
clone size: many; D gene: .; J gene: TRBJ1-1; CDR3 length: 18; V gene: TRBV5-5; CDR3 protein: CASSRSGSGGGSRTEAFF; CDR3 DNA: TGCGCCAGCAGCCGATCTGGAAGCGGGGGCGGTTCGAGAACTGAAGCTTTCTTT
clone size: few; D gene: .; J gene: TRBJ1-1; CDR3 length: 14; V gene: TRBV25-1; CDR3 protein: CASNDGGGIPEAFF; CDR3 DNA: TGTGCCAGCAACGATGGGGGGGGGATCCCTGAAGCTTTCTTT
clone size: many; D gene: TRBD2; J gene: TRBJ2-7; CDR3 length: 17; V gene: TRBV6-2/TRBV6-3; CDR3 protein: CASSYQRSTSGGSEQYF; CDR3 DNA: TGTGCCAGCAGTTACCAACGCTCGACTAGCGGGGGGAGTGAGCAGTACTTC
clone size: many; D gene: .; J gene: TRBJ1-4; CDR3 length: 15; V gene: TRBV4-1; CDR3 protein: CASSRPGRKNEKLFF; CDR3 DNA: TGCGCCAGCAGCCGTCCGGGACGGAAGAATGAAAAACTGTTTTTT
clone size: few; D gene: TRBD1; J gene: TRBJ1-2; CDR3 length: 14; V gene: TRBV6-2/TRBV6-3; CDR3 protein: CASSQGDRDYGYTF; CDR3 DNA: TGTGCCAGCAGCCAAGGGGACAGGGACTATGGCTACACCTTC
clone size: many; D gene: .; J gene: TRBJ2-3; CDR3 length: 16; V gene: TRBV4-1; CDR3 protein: CASSQIGQKVTDTQYF; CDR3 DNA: TGCGCCAGCAGCCAGATAGGACAGAAGGTCACAGATACGCAGTATTTT
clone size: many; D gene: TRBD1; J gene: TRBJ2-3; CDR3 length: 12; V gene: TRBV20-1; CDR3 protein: CSAKTGVDTQYF; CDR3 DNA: TGCAGTGCCAAGACAGGGGTAGATACGCAGTATTTT
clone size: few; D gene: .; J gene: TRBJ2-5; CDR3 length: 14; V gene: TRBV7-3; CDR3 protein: CASSLTGDPETQYF; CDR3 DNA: TGTGCCAGCAGCTTAACAGGGGACCCAGAGACCCAGTACTTC